The clone carrying this TCR beta chain appeared many times. Template switching by 5'RACE produced TCR cDNA, adding a universal primer site and UMIs. In TCRdb, the 5' RACE reads were re-called with MiXCR into one record per CDR3 protein. The sample includes a few hundred thousand distinct CDR3 sequences, 8% to 9.5% of them seen just once. These data come from a study of T cells after yellow fever vaccination. Overall study: Preparation of the low-cell-number fractions used SMART-Seq v4 Ultra Low Input.

This CDR3 has 14 amino acids. Germline V gene lookup returns CDR1 SGHRS and CDR2 YFSETQ. Trimming pared 4 bases from V and 1 base from J, leaving 9 bases between. The sequence derives from a young man who received the YFV17D yellow fever vaccine. V and J are TRBV5-1 and TRBJ1-3; D remains unclear. The source was PBMCs, collected about 49 days after the first yellow fever vaccination. In DNA form, the CDR3 reads TGCGCCAGCAGCCCGTATTCGTCTGGAAACACCATATATTTT. This gives the protein CASSPYSSGNTIYF.